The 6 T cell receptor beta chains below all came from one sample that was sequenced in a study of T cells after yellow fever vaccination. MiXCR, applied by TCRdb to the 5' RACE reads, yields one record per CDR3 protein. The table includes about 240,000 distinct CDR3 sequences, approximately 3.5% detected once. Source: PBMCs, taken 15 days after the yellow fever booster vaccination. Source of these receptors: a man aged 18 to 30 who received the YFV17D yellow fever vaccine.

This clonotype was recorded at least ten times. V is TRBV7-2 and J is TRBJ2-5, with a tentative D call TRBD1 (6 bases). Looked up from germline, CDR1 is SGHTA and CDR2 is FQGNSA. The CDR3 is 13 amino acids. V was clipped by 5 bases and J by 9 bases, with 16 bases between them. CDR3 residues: CASSPRQAEAQYF. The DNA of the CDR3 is TGTGCCAGCAGCCCAAGACAGGCCGAGGCCCAGTACTTC. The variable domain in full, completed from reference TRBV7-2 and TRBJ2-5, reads GAGVSQSPSNKVTEKGKDVELRCDPISGHTALYWYRQSLGQGLEFLIYFQGNSAPDKSGLPSDRFSAERTGGSVSTLTIQRTQQEDSAVYLCASSPRQAEAQYFGPGTRLLVL.

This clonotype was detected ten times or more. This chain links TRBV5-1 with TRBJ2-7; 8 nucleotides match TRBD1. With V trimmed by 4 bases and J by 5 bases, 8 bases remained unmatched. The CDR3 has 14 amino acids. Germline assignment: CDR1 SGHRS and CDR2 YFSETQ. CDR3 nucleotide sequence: TGCGCCAGCAGCACCTGGACAGGGTTCGACGAGCAGTACTTC. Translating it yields CASSTWTGFDEQYF. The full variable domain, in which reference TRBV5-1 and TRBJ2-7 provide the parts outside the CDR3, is KAGVTQTPRYLIKTRGQQVTLSCSPISGHRSVSWYQQTPGQGLQFLFEYFSETQRNKGNFPGRFSGRQFSNSRSEMNVSTLELGDSALYLCASSTWTGFDEQYFGPGTRLTVT.

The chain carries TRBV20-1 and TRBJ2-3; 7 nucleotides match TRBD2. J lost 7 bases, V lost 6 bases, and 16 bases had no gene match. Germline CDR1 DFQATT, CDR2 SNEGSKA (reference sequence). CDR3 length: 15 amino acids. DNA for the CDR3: TGCAGTGCCGCAGCCCCTAGCGGAAGCACTCATACGCAGTATTTT. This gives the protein CSAAAPSGSTHTQYF.

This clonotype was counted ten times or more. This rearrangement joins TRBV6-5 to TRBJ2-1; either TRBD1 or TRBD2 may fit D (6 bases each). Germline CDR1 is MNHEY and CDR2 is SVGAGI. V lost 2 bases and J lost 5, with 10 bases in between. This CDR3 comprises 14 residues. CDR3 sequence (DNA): TGTGCCAGCAGTTACAGTAGGGGGGACAATGAGCAGTTCTTC. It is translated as CASSYSRGDNEQFF.

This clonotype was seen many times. Here the CDR3 reads CASSTTGTASPEAFF. DNA of the CDR3: TGTGCCAGCAGTACTACCGGGACAGCTTCTCCTGAAGCTTTCTTT. The chain couples TRBV12-3 or TRBV12-4 to TRBJ1-1; 7 bases line up with TRBD1. CDR3 length: 15 residues. After removal of 5 bases from V and 6 bases from J, the junction contained 12 bases not matched to a gene.

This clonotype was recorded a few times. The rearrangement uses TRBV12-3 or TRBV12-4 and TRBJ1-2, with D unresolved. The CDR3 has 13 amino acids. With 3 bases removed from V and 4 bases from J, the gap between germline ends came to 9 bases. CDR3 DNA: TGTGCCAGCAGTTTTCTACAGAGCTATGGCTACACCTTC. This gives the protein CASSFLQSYGYTF.